The 30 T cell receptor beta chains in this list originate from one sample, sequenced in a study of Ad26.COV2.S vaccination and SARS-CoV-2 variants. The treatment: around 19 received Ad26.COV2.S at low or high dose, single or two shots; about 5 received placebo; per-sample allocation not given. Specimens were obtained on day 63 following the first vaccine or placebo injection. The table came from immunoSEQ multiplex PCR; TCRdb's copy has only in-frame clones and leaves some out. The sample has 350,000 to 500,000 clones, 88% seen once; the top ten hold approximately 4%. The source material was peripheral blood, sampled in a trial of Ad26.COV2.S vaccine versus placebo. These receptors were collected from a person aged 18 to 59 who received the Ad26.COV2.S COVID-19 vaccine or a placebo.

In this sample, this clone turned up once. The chain couples TRBV3-1 (or the pseudogene TRBV3-2) to TRBJ2-3, with 7 nucleotides matching TRBD2. The CDR3 is 15 amino acids. Germline assignment: CDR1 LGHDT and CDR2 YNNKEL (reference sequence). The junction had 4 bases not matched to a gene; V was cut back by 3 bases and J by 1 base. The DNA for the CDR3 is TGTGCCAGCAGCCAGGGGGGGGGTGGCACAGATACGCAGTATTTT. Translation gives CASSQGGGGTDTQYF.

In nucleotides, the CDR3 is TGTGCCAGCAGTTACTACGGGACGGTATCCTATGGCTACACCTTC. Translation: CASSYYGTVSYGYTF. This chain uses TRBV6-2 or TRBV6-3 with TRBJ1-2; D possibly corresponds to TRBD1 (5 bases). Between the trimmed V and J ends, which lost 1 base and 4 bases, there was a span of 13 bases. The germline V gene has CDR1 MNHEY and CDR2 SVGEGT. The CDR3 is 15 amino acids.

This rearrangement joins TRBV11-3 to TRBJ2-1; D is unresolved. There are 12 residues in the CDR3. V was pared by 5 bases and J by 3 bases, with 5 bases between. The germline CDR1 and CDR2 sequences are SGHNT and YENEEA. The CDR3 DNA reads as TGTGCCAGCAGCAAACGCTACAATGAGCAGTTCTTC. Amino acids: CASSKRYNEQFF. Supplemented by reference TRBV11-3 and TRBJ2-1, the full variable domain reads EAGVVQSPRYKIIEKKQPVAFWCNPISGHNTLYWYLQNLGQGPELLIRYENEEAVDDSQLPKDRFSAERLKGVDSTLKIQPAELGDSAVYLCASSKRYNEQFFGPGTRLTVL.

The chain carries TRBV18 and TRBJ2-7, with 8 bases identical to TRBD1. This CDR3 spans 17 amino acids. The V gene end was trimmed by 0 bases and the J gene end by 1 base; junction bases not matched to a gene: 8. CDR1 is KGHSH, CDR2 LQKENI, per germline. The CDR3 loop is CASSPPNVRTGSYEQYF. The CDR3 DNA sequence: TGTGCCAGCTCACCACCGAATGTCCGGACAGGGTCCTACGAGCAGTACTTC.

The table lists this clone with a few counts. The J gene is TRBJ2-2, the V gene TRBV2, with 9 bases aligning to TRBD2. Germline V gives CDR1 SNHLY, CDR2 FYNNEI. J gave up 3 bases and V 7 bases, and 12 bases lay outside the gene matches. The CDR3 totals 17 residues. Here the CDR3 DNA reads TGTGCCAGCACCCCCTTTGGGATAGCGGGGGACACCGGGGAGCTGTTTTTT. Protein product: CASTPFGIAGDTGELFF.

The chain carries TRBV11-3 and TRBJ2-5; D ambiguous. Germline-derived CDR1 and CDR2 are SGHNT and YENEEA. The CDR3 sequence is 12 residues long. Trimming pared 5 bases from V and 2 bases from J, leaving 6 bases between. CDR3 sequence: CASSRNQETQYF. Here the CDR3 DNA reads TGTGCCAGCAGCCGGAATCAAGAGACCCAGTACTTC.

The table lists this clone with a count of one. The DNA of the CDR3 is TGTGCCAGCAGTCCGCCGGGACTAGTAAACATTCAGTACTTC. This sequence encodes CASSPPGLVNIQYF. This chain uses TRBV6-2 or TRBV6-3 with TRBJ2-4; TRBD2 matches at 8 bases. Losses at the gene ends were 5 bases for V and 6 bases for J; bases not matched to a gene: 6. The CDR3 length is 14 residues. Germline assignment: CDR1 MNHEY and CDR2 SVGEGT.

The chain links TRBV18 to TRBJ2-7; D remains ambiguous. The CDR3 runs 13 residues. V was clipped by 2 bases and J by 5 bases, with 10 bases between them. Germline lookup yields CDR1 KGHSH and CDR2 LQKENI. CDR3 nucleotide sequence: TGTGCCAGCTCACCATCGGGCAGTGACGAGCAGTACTTC. Translation gives CASSPSGSDEQYF.

This clone was detected once. The chain joins TRBV29-1 to TRBJ2-1; 11 positions match TRBD1. J lost 7 bases, V lost 2 bases, and 7 bases had no gene match. The CDR3 totals 15 residues. Germline CDR1 SQVTM, CDR2 ANQGSEA. In DNA form, the CDR3 reads TGCAGCGTTGAATCTGGACAGGGGGCGGTTAATGAGCAGTTCTTC. Translating it yields CSVESGQGAVNEQFF.

The V gene is TRBV4-1, the J gene TRBJ2-7; the match to TRBD2 covers 9 bases. Germline V gene data show CDR1 as MGHRA and CDR2 as YSYEKL. Trimming took 1 base from V and 1 from J; bases not matched to a gene: 5. This CDR3 has 16 amino acids. CDR3 nucleotides: TGCGCCAGCAGCCAAGTTGCGCGGGGGGGTTCCTACGAGCAGTACTTC. Its protein product is CASSQVARGGSYEQYF.

The V and J genes are TRBV6-4 and TRBJ1-1; no clear D gene. Per the germline V gene, CDR1 is MRHNA and CDR2 is SNTAGT. The CDR3 covers 12 residues. Trimming took 6 bases from V and 3 from J, leaving 8 bases between them. In nucleotides, the CDR3 is TGTGCCAGCAGGTCCTCGTACACTGAAGCTTTCTTT. Translation: CASRSSYTEAFF.

The V gene is TRBV19, the J gene TRBJ1-3; D remains ambiguous. V was pared by 4 bases and J by 0 bases, with 13 bases between. The CDR3 runs 16 residues. Per germline, CDR1 LNHDA and CDR2 SQIVND (reference sequence). The CDR3 region is CASSSPLRNSGNTIYF. In DNA form, the CDR3 reads TGTGCCAGTAGTAGCCCTCTCCGGAACTCTGGAAACACCATATATTTT.

The CDR3 sequence: CASSQNRGDQYF. The CDR3 DNA reads as TGCGCCAGCAGCCAAAACAGGGGGGACCAGTACTTC. The chain carries TRBV4-1 and TRBJ2-5; 8 bases are a match to TRBD1. This CDR3 comprises 12 residues. The V segment lost 2 bases and the J segment 10 bases; nucleotides outside the gene matches: 3. CDR1 and CDR2 from the germline V gene are MGHRA and YSYEKL.

The chain uses TRBV28 and TRBJ1-5; D is possibly TRBD1 (5 bases). Germline CDR1 MDHEN, CDR2 SYDVKM. V was shortened by 2 bases and J by 6 bases, with 20 bases between the two germline ends. The CDR3 has 17 residues. CDR3 amino acids: CASSLVRGKERSQPQHF. The CDR3 DNA reads as TGTGCCAGCAGTTTAGTAAGGGGAAAGGAGAGAAGTCAGCCCCAGCATTTT.

The genes are TRBV9 and TRBJ1-2; 9 bases fit TRBD1. The germline V gene encodes CDR1 SGDLS and CDR2 YYNGEE. V shed 3 bases and J 6 bases; nucleotides not matched to a gene: 9. The CDR3 spans 15 residues. CDR3 sequence (DNA): TGTGCCAGCAGCGGGGACAGGGACAAAATTAATGGCTACACCTTC. It specifies CASSGDRDKINGYTF. Combining the CDR3 with reference TRBV9 and TRBJ1-2 gives the whole variable domain DSGVTQTPKHLITATGQRVTLRCSPRSGDLSVYWYQQSLDQGLQFLIQYYNGEERAKGNILERFSAQQFPDLHSELNLSSLELGDSALYFCASSGDRDKINGYTFGSGTRLTVV.

The chain couples TRBV7-3 to TRBJ2-1; a weak D match, TRBD2 (6 bases). Germline lookup yields CDR1 SGHTA and CDR2 FQGTGA. V lost 5 bases and J 6 bases, leaving 14 bases between the germline ends. The CDR3 is 14 residues long. The CDR3 sequence: CASSLWSGGNEQFF. In nucleotides, the CDR3 is TGTGCCAGCAGCCTATGGTCCGGGGGCAATGAGCAGTTCTTC.

The chain employs TRBV5-5 and TRBJ1-1; D might be TRBD1 (6 bases). Trimming removed 4 bases at V and 0 bases at J, with 22 bases between. Germline CDR1 reads SGHKS; CDR2 reads YYEKEE (reference sequence). This CDR3 contains 18 residues. CDR3 loop: CASSKTGTLSAMNTEAFF. The CDR3 DNA reads as TGTGCCAGCAGCAAAACCGGGACACTCAGCGCGATGAACACTGAAGCTTTCTTT.

For this clone: This CDR3 is also generated by other DNA sequences in the sample. This chain connects TRBV3-1 (or the pseudogene TRBV3-2) to TRBJ1-1; D not certain. The CDR3 sequence is 13 residues long. From germline, CDR1 is LGHDT and CDR2 YNNKEL (reference sequence). V lost 4 bases to trimming and J lost 1 base, with 7 bases between them. The DNA of the CDR3 is TGTGCCAGCAGCCTAGACCGGAACACTGAAGCTTTCTTT. This sequence encodes CASSLDRNTEAFF.

The genes are TRBV7-6 and TRBJ2-7; 12 bases line up with TRBD2. The CDR3 is made up of 14 amino acids. The V segment lost 4 bases and the J segment 7 bases; nucleotides outside the gene matches: 5. In germline, CDR1 is SGHVS, CDR2 FNYEAQ. CDR3 sequence (DNA): TGTGCCAGCAGCTCGACTAGCGGGGGATTTGAGCAGTACTTC. Protein sequence: CASSSTSGGFEQYF.

This rearrangement joins TRBV11-2 to TRBJ2-3, with D possibly matching TRBD2 (7 bases). CDR3 length: 16 residues. Germline-derived CDR1 and CDR2 are SGHAT and FQNNGV. V was trimmed by 3 bases and J by 3 bases, leaving 16 bases between them. CDR3 nucleotide sequence: TGTGCCAGCAGCTTGAGGGGGGGGCCGAGAACAGATACGCAGTATTTT. It codes for CASSLRGGPRTDTQYF.

The chain joins TRBV30 to TRBJ2-1; D is ambiguous. The V gene's germline CDR1 is GTSNPN and CDR2 SVGIG (reference sequence). CDR3 length: 12 residues. With 4 bases removed from V and 10 bases from J, the gap between germline ends came to 14 bases. The CDR3 nucleotides are TGTGCCTGGAACCTCTTACCCAACGAGCAGTTCTTC. Its protein product is CAWNLLPNEQFF.

This chain joins TRBV27 and TRBJ1-5; no clear D. With 4 bases removed from V and 3 bases from J, the gap between germline ends came to 10 bases. This CDR3 region has 14 residues. CDR1 MNHEY and CDR2 SMNVEV come from the germline V gene (reference sequence). The CDR3 DNA reads TGTGCCAGCAGTTCATTCCTCCTCAATCAGCCCCAGCATTTT. This translates into CASSSFLLNQPQHF.

The rearrangement joins TRBV5-1 to TRBJ1-2; no clear D gene. Trimming took 4 bases from V and 3 from J, leaving 10 bases between them. Germline V gives CDR1 SGHRS, CDR2 YFSETQ. This CDR3 has 13 residues. The CDR3 protein is CASSTRSYYGYTF. CDR3 bases: TGCGCCAGCAGCACCAGGAGTTACTATGGCTACACCTTC.

This chain links TRBV12-3 or TRBV12-4 with TRBJ2-7; D may be TRBD1 (6 bases). V was clipped by 9 bases and J by 0 bases, with 12 bases between them. CDR3 length: 13 residues. The chain's CDR3 is CASGGRNSYEQYF. The CDR3 coding sequence is TGTGCCAGTGGGGGCAGGAACTCCTACGAGCAGTACTTC.

About this clone: This CDR3 is also generated by other DNA sequences in the sample. The chain couples TRBV10-3 to TRBJ2-7; no clear D gene. The V end lost 2 bases, the J end lost 0 bases, and 8 bases lay between the germline ends. CDR1 and CDR2 (germline): ENHRY, SYGVKD. The CDR3 loop spans 14 amino acids. DNA for the CDR3: TGTGCCATCAGTGAGGGCGGCGGCTCCTACGAGCAGTACTTC. Amino acids: CAISEGGGSYEQYF.

J is TRBJ2-1 and V is TRBV5-5; tentative D call: TRBD2 (6 bases). The V gene's germline CDR1 is SGHKS and CDR2 YYEKEE (reference sequence). Trimming pared 5 bases from V and 12 bases from J, leaving 21 bases between. The CDR3 is 14 amino acids. In DNA form, the CDR3 reads TGTGCCAGCAGGTCACCGGGACTGATGGTGGGGCAGTTCTTC. Its translation is CASRSPGLMVGQFF.

The chain links TRBV7-3 to TRBJ2-1; D may be TRBD1 or TRBD2 (6 bases each). Germline CDR1 SGHTA, CDR2 FQGTGA. CDR3 size: 13 residues. V was clipped by 1 base and J by 9 bases, with 10 bases between them. This CDR3 is CASSLMGGGEQFF. The CDR3 DNA follows: TGTGCCAGCAGCTTAATGGGGGGCGGTGAGCAGTTCTTC.

The V and J genes are TRBV2 and TRBJ2-2; TRBD2 aligns across 8 bases. The CDR3 covers 13 residues. After removal of 5 bases from V and 6 bases from J, the junction contained 2 bases not matched to a gene. Germline values: CDR1 SNHLY, CDR2 FYNNEI. CDR3 sequence (DNA): TGTGCCAGCAGTACGACTAGCGCCGGGGAGCTGTTTTTT. It specifies CASSTTSAGELFF.

The CDR3 loop is CASSFIFPYEQYF. Here the CDR3 DNA reads TGTGCCAGCAGTTTCATTTTCCCCTACGAGCAGTACTTC. The rearrangement uses TRBV27 and TRBJ2-7; D not resolved. V gave up 3 bases and J gave up 2 bases, with 8 bases separating them. The length of the CDR3 is 13 residues. Germline V gives CDR1 MNHEY, CDR2 SMNVEV (reference sequence).

The chain employs TRBV28 and TRBJ1-2, with 7 positions matching TRBD1. Looked up from germline, CDR1 is MDHEN and CDR2 is SYDVKM. Trimming took 6 bases from V and 3 from J; bases not matched to a gene: 4. The CDR3 contains 13 residues. CDR3 sequence: CASRTQGDYGYTF. The DNA of the CDR3 is TGTGCCAGCAGAACCCAGGGGGACTATGGCTACACCTTC.